This TCR beta chain was sequenced during a study of T cells in Graves' hyperthyroidism and ophthalmopathy (dated 2019 in TCRdb). With respect to the entire study: Peripheral blood samples were taken at initial diagnosis, before any treatment was given. The 100 or so discovery patients were divided at random into training and test sets in a 7:3 ratio. The paper describes TCR Vbeta CDR3 sequencing of 140 or so peripheral blood samples, made up of roughly 40 ophthalmopathy patients, around 78 hyperthyroidism patients and some 17 progressor patients. After blood sampling, hyperthyroidism patients were treated with methimazole at a starting dose of 30 mg daily, and ophthalmopathy patients were treated with high-dose intravenous methylprednisolone. In addition, the study compared T-cell repertoires in thyroid tissue and in blood from roughly 6 Graves' hyperthyroidism patients. TCR V-J signatures able to tell the groups apart were searched for in a discovery cohort of 90 to 100 patients, of whom approximately 40 had Graves' ophthalmopathy and under 65 had stable Graves' hyperthyroidism. Prospective prediction of ophthalmopathy was tested in an independent validation cohort consisting of 18 to 20 hyperthyroidism patients and 17 patients who later progressed to ophthalmopathy. General study outcomes and caveats: In cross-validation, a model built on a 13 V-J signature told ophthalmopathy apart from stable hyperthyroidism with 85% to 90% sensitivity and about 81% specificity, and in testing the same model reached 80%/75%. In validation, the model predicted progression to ophthalmopathy with around 71% sensitivity and 72% to 75% specificity, a median of 6.5 months before onset. Sample size was not statistically predetermined, and blinding of investigators to group allocation was not performed. Most expanded thyroid clonotypes (frequency above 0.001) were also detected in blood, suggesting blood repertoires may reflect thyroid immune responses.

CDR1 WNHNN and CDR2 SYGVQD are derived from the germline V gene (reference sequence). The CDR3, from cysteine to phenylalanine, totals 15 residues. This entry keeps only the CDR3 DNA: 45 bases, framed from base 1. In the ophthalmopathy patients, disease was moderately to severely active, with a Clinical Activity Score of 3 or more, a NOSPECS grade of 4 or more, and a duration of less than 3 months. The study excluded patients with uncontrolled infections, other autoimmune diseases, pregnancy or lactation. Clinical symptoms, serum thyroxine and TRAb, thyroid ultrasound, and orbital computed tomography formed the basis for the diagnoses. PBMCs were separated from 7.5 to 10 ml of fresh peripheral blood using Ficoll-Paque density gradient centrifugation. Total RNA was extracted with Trizol reagent, and quality was checked on an Agilent 2100 Bioanalyzer. The TCR beta CDR3 regions were amplified from the RNA transcripts. For the first round of RT-PCR on the TCR CDR3, the HTBI primer set was used together with the Qiagen OneStep RT-PCR kit. Libraries were constructed in a second round of multiplex PCR, after which size selection and purification were performed. Paired-end sequencing of the libraries was performed with 100 bp reads on an Illumina HiSeq2000. The study's own analysis went as follows. SOAPnuke was used to process the raw data, throwing out any read that contained adapters or uncalled bases, had a mean Phred below 15, or lacked an exact constant-primer or identifier match. High-quality paired reads were merged with COPE v1.2.5, and unique nucleotide sequences were defined as clonotypes. MiTCR v1.1 was used to align the clonotypes against IMGT TRBV, TRBD and TRBJ reference segments. The analysis included only V-J combinations with a frequency above 0.0001, which together covered over 98% of the repertoires. A TCS score was defined as the ratio between F50 (clonal expansion) and ExV (chaos), using BLOSUM62-based TCRdist between CDR3 peptides within each V-J. Welch's t-statistics and random forest reduced roughly 530 V-J features to 10 to 15, which were used in a naive Bayes classifier (R e1071). The public reads were quality trimmed at Q25 with fastp and then assembled into clones with MiXCR by TCRdb, keeping productive beta chains. Each CDR3 protein gets just one entry, which takes the most common genes and DNA from the rows behind it. The V and J calls were determined by TCRdb, not by the authors. The table for this sample lists around 270,000 distinct CDR3 sequences; roughly 19% of them were counted only once. 35% to 45% of the sample rests with the top ten.

As regards this clonotype: Its antigen is unknown. An end of the junction differs from the germline gene, which may be a read error.

The sequence links TRBV10-1 to TRBJ1-3; 9 middle bases align to TRBD1. This clonotype originated in a man in his fifties or sixties with Graves' ophthalmopathy. The specimen was blood. The CDR3 here reads CASSADRGYKNTIYF. The nucleotide sequence reads TGTGCCAGCAGTGCGGACAGGGGATATAAGAACACCATATATTTT.